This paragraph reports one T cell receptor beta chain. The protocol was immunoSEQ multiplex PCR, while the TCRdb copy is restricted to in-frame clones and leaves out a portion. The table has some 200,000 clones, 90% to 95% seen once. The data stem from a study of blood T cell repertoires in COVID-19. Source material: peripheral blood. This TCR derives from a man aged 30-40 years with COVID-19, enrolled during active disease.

The CDR3 nucleotides read TGTGCCAGCAGCTTTACAGGCGGAACCTACGAGCAGTACTTC. Its translation is CASSFTGGTYEQYF. The V call is TRBV5-5, the J call TRBJ2-7; tentative D call: TRBD1 (5 bases). The germline V and J ends were trimmed by 2 bases and 2 bases, with 11 bases remaining between them. The length of the CDR3 is 14 residues. The germline gives CDR1 SGHKS, CDR2 YYEKEE (reference sequence).